This TCR beta chain was captured in a study of control samples from healthy donors and cancer patients. Trimming removed 5 bases at V and 4 bases at J, with 11 bases between. CDR3 length: 14 residues. In germline, CDR1 is MNHEY, CDR2 SMNVEV (reference sequence). This clone has only a few counts. Produced via immunoSEQ multiplex PCR; TCRdb's table is partial and in-frame only. The top ten clones hold around 0.91% of a sample with 55,000 to 70,000 clones, around 90% of them seen once. This TCR was recovered from a man aged 25 to 40 with colorectal cancer. This sequence joins TRBV27 and TRBJ2-2; no firm D call. Material for sequencing was PBMCs. The CDR3 here is CASSPPAVTGELFF. CDR3 DNA sequence: TGTGCCAGCAGTCCCCCCGCGGTCACCGGGGAGCTGTTTTTT.